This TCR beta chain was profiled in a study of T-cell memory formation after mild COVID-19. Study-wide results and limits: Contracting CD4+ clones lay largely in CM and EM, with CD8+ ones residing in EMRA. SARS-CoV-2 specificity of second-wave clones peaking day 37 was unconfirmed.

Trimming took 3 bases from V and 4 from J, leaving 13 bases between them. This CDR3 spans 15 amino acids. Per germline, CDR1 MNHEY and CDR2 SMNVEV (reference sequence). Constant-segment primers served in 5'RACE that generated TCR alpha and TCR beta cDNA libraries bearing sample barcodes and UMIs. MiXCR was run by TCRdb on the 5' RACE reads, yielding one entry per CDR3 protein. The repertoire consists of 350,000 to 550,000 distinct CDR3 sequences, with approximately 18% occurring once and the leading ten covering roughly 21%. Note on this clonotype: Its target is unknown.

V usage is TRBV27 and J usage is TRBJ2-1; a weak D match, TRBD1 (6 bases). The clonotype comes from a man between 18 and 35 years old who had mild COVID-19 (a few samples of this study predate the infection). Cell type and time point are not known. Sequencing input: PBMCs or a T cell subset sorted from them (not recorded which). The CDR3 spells CASSFMWGRYNEQFF. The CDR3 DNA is TGTGCCAGCAGTTTCATGTGGGGGCGGTACAATGAGCAGTTCTTC.